This T cell receptor beta chain emerged from a study of T-cell reconstitution after alpha-beta-depleted transplantation in children (dated by TCRdb to 2015 to 2016). Some background on the complete study: The study quantitatively tracked T-cell immune reconstitution after TCRalphabeta/CD19-depleted allogeneic hematopoietic cell transplantation in children using TCR repertoire profiling.

According to the germline V gene (reference sequence), CDR1 reads SEHNR and CDR2 reads FQNEAQ. Measured from the cysteine to the phenylalanine, the CDR3 is 15 residues long. Of the read, only the CDR3 DNA is kept; its 45 bases are in frame from base 1. V is pared back by 4 bases and J by 8 bases, with 15 bases lying between the germline termini. Only a few counts were recorded for this clonotype. Its recognized antigen is unknown. Base qualities are missing; no much larger clone stands one base away. The sample's treatment or condition label is to be understood as: allogeneic hematopoietic cell transplantation with graft depleted of TCRalphabeta T cells and CD19 B cells. TCRalphabeta/CD19-depleted allogeneic hematopoietic cell grafts were given to the transplant recipients, all of whom were children. The library was made by PCR. The sequencing machine was an Illumina HiSeq 2500. TCR library preparation used molecular barcoding, with unique molecular identifiers applied to normalize quantification of the TCRbeta repertoire. The raw public reads went through TCRdb reprocessing: fastp at Q25, MiXCR clone calling, in-frame beta chains kept. Rows with one shared CDR3 protein collapse into an entry with the most common genes and DNA. In this sample the table shows around 420,000 distinct CDR3 sequences, about a sixth of which occur a single time. The ten largest clones represent under 30% of the sample.

What the work shows at the level of the full study, not this receptor alone: Over subsequent months, a decline in hyperexpanded clone frequencies was noted, and after one year, T-cell counts and TCRbeta diversity were mostly ascribed to newly produced T cells. The apparently early recovery of alphabetaT-cell counts about two months after transplant reportedly depended on only several hundred rapidly expanded clones that came from non-depleted graft cells. In some patients, the high TCRbeta diversity seen at day 60 was put down to recipient T cells and intrathymic progenitors that had survived conditioning.

Sequencing used PBMCs, mostly from graft donor cells, obtained 360 days after TCRalphabeta/CD19-depleted stem cell transplant. The rearrangement joined TRBV7-9 to TRBJ1-6, and the D gene may be TRBD1, 6 bases matching. The TCR comes from a boy under three years old who had a stem cell transplant for Wiskott-Aldrich syndrome, so the T cells may come from the graft donor. The bases read TGTGCCAGCAGCTCAAAACCGACAGGTTATTCACCCCTCCACTTT. Translated, it gives CASSSKPTGYSPLHF.